This TCR beta chain is drawn from a study of CD8+ T cells in alopecia areata. General study points: Clonality was higher in lesional than normal scalp, especially in alopecia totalis/universalis. Scalp data also include sequences from resident alphabeta T cells of normal skin. Sharing of TCR sequences between patients (possibly for HLA-related reasons) was less clear than in mice.

To note about this clone: Its antigen is still unknown. Mouse gene names and germline throughout. The read finishes 4 residues shy of the CDR3 end, and the germline J gene is used to complete it.

Germline-derived CDR1 and CDR2 are NSQYPW and LRSPGD (reference sequence). This CDR3 is built from 15 residues. V was pared by 0 bases and J by 3 bases, with 9 bases between. Extracted from the samples, RNA was reverse transcribed into cDNA to serve as the sequencing template. Sequencing was performed with immunoSEQ multiplex PCR; in TCRdb, only in-frame clones are kept and a portion is missing. The sample contains about 110,000 clones, none occurring once; 20% lies in the top ten. The chain employs TRBV1 and TRBJ2-1, with a tentative D call TRBD1 (5 bases). Sequencing input: lesional skin. This receptor was identified in a C3H/HeJ mouse with alopecia areata. The strain's MHC haplotype is H2-k. The sequenced part of the CDR3 DNA is TGCACCTGCAGTGCAGATAAGACAGCCTATGCT. Residues: CTCSADKTAYA. The entire CDR3 reads CTCSADKTAYAEQFF. Together with reference TRBV1 and TRBJ2-1, the CDR3 gives the full variable domain: VTLLEQNPRWRLVPRGQAVNLRCILKNSQYPWMSWYQQDLQKQLQWLFTLRSPGDKEVKSLPGADYLATRVTDTELRLQVANMSQGRTLYCTCSADKTAYAEQFFGPGTRLTVL.